This record covers a single T cell receptor beta chain. The antigen remains unidentified. These data originate in a study of OX40 agonist ivuxolimab in advanced cancers. Study at large: As their treatment, patients were administered ivuxolimab, an agonistic anti-OX40 (CD134) antibody.

This CDR3 comprises 14 residues. V dropped 4 bases and J dropped 0 bases, with 9 bases sitting between them. The germline V gene has CDR1 SGHTA and CDR2 FQGNSA. General observations from the study: With doses of 0.1-3.0 mg/kg, partial responders showed among the lowest clonal expansion. With doses of 0.1 to 3.0 mg/kg, CD4+ and CD8+ blood T cells had undergone clonal expansion by week 6.

Profiling relied on immunoSEQ multiplex PCR, and the TCRdb table lists in-frame clones only, not all of them. The data contain tens of thousands of clones, roughly 81% of them seen just once; the ten biggest clones take up 15% to 20%. The specimen comprised CD4+ or CD8+ T cells sorted from blood, sampled in a trial of the OX40 agonist ivuxolimab. V gene TRBV7-2 combines with J gene TRBJ1-1; D is uncertain. The sequence came from an adult with an advanced solid tumor such as melanoma, head and neck, liver or kidney cancer. CDR3 coding DNA: TGTGCCAGCAGCTCCCCCCCCATGAACACTGAAGCTTTCTTT. It codes for CASSSPPMNTEAFF. Full variable domain (outside the CDR3, taken from reference TRBV7-2 and TRBJ1-1): GAGVSQSPSNKVTEKGKDVELRCDPISGHTALYWYRQSLGQGLEFLIYFQGNSAPDKSGLPSDRFSAERTGGSVSTLTIQRTQQEDSAVYLCASSSPPMNTEAFFGQGTRLTVV.